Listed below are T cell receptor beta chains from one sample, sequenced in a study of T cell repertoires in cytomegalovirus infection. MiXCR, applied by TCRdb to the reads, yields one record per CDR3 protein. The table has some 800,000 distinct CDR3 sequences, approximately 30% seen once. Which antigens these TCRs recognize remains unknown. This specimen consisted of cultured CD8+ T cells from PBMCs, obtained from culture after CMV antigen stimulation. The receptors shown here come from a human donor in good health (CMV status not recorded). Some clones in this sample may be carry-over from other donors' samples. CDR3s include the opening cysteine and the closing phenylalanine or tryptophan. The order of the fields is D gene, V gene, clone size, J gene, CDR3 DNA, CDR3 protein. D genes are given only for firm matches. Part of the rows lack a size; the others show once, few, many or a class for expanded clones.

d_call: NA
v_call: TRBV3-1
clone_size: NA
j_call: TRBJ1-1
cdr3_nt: TGTGCCAGCGGCCAAAATACAGGGAAGAGTGAAGCTTTCTTT
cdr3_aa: CASGQNTGKSEAFF

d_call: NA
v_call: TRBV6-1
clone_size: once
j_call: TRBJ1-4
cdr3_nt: TGTGCCAGCAGTGACTACGGGGGCGTAAATGAAAAACTGTTTTTT
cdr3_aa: CASSDYGGVNEKLFF

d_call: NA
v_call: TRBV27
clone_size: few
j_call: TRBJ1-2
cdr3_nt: TGTGCCAGCAGTTTAGTAGGGGGGTCTAGCGGCTACACCTTC
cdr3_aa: CASSLVGGSSGYTF

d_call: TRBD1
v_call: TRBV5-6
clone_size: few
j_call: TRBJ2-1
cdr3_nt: TGTGCCAGCAGCTCAACCGTGGACAGGGTACCCTACAATGAGCAGTTCTTC
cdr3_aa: CASSSTVDRVPYNEQFF

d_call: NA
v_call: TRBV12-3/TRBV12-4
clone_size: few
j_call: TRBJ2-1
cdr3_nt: TGTGCCAGCAGTTTAGGACTGTCCAACAATGAGCAGTTCTTC
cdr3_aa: CASSLGLSNNEQFF

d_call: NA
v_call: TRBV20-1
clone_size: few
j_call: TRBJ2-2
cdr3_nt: TGCAGTGCTAGAGAAACAGGGTGGACCGGGGAGCTGTTTTTT
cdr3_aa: CSARETGWTGELFF

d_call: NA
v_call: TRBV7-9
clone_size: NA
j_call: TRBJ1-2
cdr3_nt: TGTGCCAGCAGCGACCCAAGTGACAGAGACTATGGCTACACCTTC
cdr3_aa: CASSDPSDRDYGYTF

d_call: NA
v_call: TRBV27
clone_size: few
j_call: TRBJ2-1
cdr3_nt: TGTGCCACTCATGGTGTCTACAATGAGCAGTTCTTC
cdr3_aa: CATHGVYNEQFF

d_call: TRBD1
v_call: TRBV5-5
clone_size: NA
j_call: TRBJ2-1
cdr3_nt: TGTGCCAGCAATCCCGTTATAGGACAGGGGGTATACAATGAGCAGTTCTTC
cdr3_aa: CASNPVIGQGVYNEQFF

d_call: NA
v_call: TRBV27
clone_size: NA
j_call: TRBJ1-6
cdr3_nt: TGTGCCAGCAGGGGCCGGGACAATGGGTCAGCCCTCCACTTT
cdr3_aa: CASRGRDNGSALHF

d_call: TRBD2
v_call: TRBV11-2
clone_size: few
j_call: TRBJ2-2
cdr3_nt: TGTGCCAGCAGCGAATTAGCGGGGGACGGCACCGGGGAGCTGTTTTTT
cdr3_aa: CASSELAGDGTGELFF

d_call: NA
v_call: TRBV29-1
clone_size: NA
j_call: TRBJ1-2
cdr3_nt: TGCAGCGTTGAAGACAGGGAGGCTAGGTATGGCTACACCTTC
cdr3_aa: CSVEDREARYGYTF

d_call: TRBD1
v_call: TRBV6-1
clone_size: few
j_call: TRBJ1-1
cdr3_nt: TGTGCCAGCACCCCGGGACAGGGGTTCAACACTGAAGCTTTCTTT
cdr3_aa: CASTPGQGFNTEAFF

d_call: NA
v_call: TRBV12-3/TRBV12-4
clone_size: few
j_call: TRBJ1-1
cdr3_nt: TGTGCCAGGGGGGGTGGGTGGGAGGGAGTGGCTGAAGCTTTCTTT
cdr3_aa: CARGGGWEGVAEAFF

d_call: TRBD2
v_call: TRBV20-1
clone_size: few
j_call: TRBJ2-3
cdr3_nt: TGCAGTGCTCCCGGGACTAGCGGGGGCGCAGATACGCAGTATTTT
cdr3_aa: CSAPGTSGGADTQYF

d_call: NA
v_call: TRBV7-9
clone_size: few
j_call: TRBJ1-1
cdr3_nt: TGTGCCAGCAGTCCAACCGCAGGCTACGGACACACTGAAGCTTTCTTT
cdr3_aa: CASSPTAGYGHTEAFF

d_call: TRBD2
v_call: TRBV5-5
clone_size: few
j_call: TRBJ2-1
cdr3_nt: TGTGCCAGCAGCTTAAGATCGGGGGGATACAATGAGCAGTTCTTC
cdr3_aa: CASSLRSGGYNEQFF

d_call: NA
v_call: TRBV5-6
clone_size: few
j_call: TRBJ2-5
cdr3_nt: TGTGCCAGCAGCGACAATCCTGAGGGGACCCAGTACTTC
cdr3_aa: CASSDNPEGTQYF

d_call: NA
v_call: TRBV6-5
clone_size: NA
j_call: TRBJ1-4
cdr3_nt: TGTGCCAACAGTGCACTACAGGGTTTAATCACTAATGAAAAACTGTTTTTT
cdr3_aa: CANSALQGLITNEKLFF

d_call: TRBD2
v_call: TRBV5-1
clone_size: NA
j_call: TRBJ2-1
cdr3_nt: TGCGCCAGCAGCTTGAAAAGCGGGGGTGAGCAGTTCTTC
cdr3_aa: CASSLKSGGEQFF

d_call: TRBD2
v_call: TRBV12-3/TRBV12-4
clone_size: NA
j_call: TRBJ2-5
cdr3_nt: TGTGCCAGCAGTGTTCCGGCGGGAGAAGAGACCCAGTACTTC
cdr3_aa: CASSVPAGEETQYF

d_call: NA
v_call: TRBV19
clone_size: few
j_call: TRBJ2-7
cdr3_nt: TGTGCCAGTCGTCAGAAGACGTGGGTCTCCTACGAGCAGTACTTC
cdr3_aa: CASRQKTWVSYEQYF

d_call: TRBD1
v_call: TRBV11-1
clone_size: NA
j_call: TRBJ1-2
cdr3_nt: TGTGCCAGCAGCACCGACAGACAGGGGGAAAACTATGGCTACACCTTC
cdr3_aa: CASSTDRQGENYGYTF

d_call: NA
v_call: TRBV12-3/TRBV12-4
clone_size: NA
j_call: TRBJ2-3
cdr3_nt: TGTGCCAGCAGTTTAGCGTTATCCGTAGATACGCAGTATTTT
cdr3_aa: CASSLALSVDTQYF

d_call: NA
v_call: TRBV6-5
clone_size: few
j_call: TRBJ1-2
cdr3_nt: TGTGCCAGCAGTTACTCTAATAGGGAGGGCTTTGGCTACACCTTC
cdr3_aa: CASSYSNREGFGYTF

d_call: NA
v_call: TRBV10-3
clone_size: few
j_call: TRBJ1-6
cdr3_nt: TGTGCCATCAGTGAGGGGGGTGGCAATTCACCCCTCCACTTT
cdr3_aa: CAISEGGGNSPLHF

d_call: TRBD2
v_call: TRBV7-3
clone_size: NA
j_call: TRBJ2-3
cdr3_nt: TGTGCCAGCAGCTCGGGACTAGCGACCACAGATACGCAGTATTTT
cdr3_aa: CASSSGLATTDTQYF

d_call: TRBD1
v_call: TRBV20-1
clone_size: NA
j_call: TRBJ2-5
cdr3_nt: TGCAGTGCTAGGCTAGTCTGGACAGGGGAGGAGACCCAGTACTTC
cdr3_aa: CSARLVWTGEETQYF

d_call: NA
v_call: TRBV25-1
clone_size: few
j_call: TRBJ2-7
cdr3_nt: TGTGCCAGCAGTGAATACAAATACGAGCAGTACTTC
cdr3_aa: CASSEYKYEQYF

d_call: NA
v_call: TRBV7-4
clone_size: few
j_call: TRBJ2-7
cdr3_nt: TGTGCCAGCAGCGCGGACAGACGGGGCGAGCAGTACTTC
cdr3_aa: CASSADRRGEQYF

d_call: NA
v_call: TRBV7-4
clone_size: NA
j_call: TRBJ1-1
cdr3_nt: TGTACCAGCAGCCAAAGTGCCGGGGAGGGGTACACTGAAGCTTTCTTT
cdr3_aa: CTSSQSAGEGYTEAFF

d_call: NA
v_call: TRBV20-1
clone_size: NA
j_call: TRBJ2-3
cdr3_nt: TGCAGTGCTAGGCCGACGGCCAGTTTGACAGATACGCAGTATTTT
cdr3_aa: CSARPTASLTDTQYF

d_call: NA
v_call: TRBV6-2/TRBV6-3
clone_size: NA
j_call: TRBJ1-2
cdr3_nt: TGTGCCAGCAGTTACCCTCAACTCTCTGGCTACACCTTC
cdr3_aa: CASSYPQLSGYTF

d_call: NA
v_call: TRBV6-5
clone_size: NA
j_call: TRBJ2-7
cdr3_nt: TGTGCCAGCAGTTACGACAGCCACGAGCAGTACTTC
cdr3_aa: CASSYDSHEQYF

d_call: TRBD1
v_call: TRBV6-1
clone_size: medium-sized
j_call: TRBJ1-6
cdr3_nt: TGTGCCAGCAGAAACCCCCTTTTGGACAGGGGGAATTCACCCCTCCACTTT
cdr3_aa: CASRNPLLDRGNSPLHF

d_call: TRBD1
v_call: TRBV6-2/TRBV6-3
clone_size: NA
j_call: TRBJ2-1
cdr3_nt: TGTGCCAGCACGACAGGGGGGATCAACAATGAGCAGTTCTTC
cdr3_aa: CASTTGGINNEQFF

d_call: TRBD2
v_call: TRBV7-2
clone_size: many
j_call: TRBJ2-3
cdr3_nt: TGTGCCAGCAGCTTAGTCGGGGGGGCCAGAGATACGCAGTATTTT
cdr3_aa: CASSLVGGARDTQYF

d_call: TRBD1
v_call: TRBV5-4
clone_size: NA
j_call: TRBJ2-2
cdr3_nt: TGTGCCAGCATTGGACAGGGTGGCACCGGGGAGCTGTTTTTT
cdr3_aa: CASIGQGGTGELFF

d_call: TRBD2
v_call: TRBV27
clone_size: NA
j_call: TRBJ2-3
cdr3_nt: TGTGCCAGCAGTACCCCTCTAGCGGGGGTCACAGATACGCAGTATTTT
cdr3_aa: CASSTPLAGVTDTQYF

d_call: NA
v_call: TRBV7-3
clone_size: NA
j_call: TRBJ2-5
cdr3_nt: TGTGCCAGCAGCCTCCAAGGAGGGGGGAAGACCCAGTACTTC
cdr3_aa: CASSLQGGGKTQYF

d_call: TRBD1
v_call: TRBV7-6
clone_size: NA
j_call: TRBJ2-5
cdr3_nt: TGTGCCAGCAGCTTAGGACAGGGCGAACAGACCCAGTACTTC
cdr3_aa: CASSLGQGEQTQYF

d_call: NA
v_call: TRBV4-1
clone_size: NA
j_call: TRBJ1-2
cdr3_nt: TGCGCCAGCCGCCAAGGGCAGGGGATCATCTATGGCTACACCTTC
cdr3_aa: CASRQGQGIIYGYTF

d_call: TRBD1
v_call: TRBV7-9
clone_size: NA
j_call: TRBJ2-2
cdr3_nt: TGTGCCAGCAGCTATTCCGGGACAGGGCAATCCGGGGAGCTGTTTTTT
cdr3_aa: CASSYSGTGQSGELFF

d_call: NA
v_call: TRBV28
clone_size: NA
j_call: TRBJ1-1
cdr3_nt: TGTGCCAGCAGTTTGTATCCTTCGGGTTTGACTGAAGCTTTCTTT
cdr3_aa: CASSLYPSGLTEAFF

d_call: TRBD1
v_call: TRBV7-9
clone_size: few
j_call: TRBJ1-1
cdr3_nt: TGTGCCAGCAGTTTTGTACCGGGACAGGGGGACACTGAAGCTTTCTTT
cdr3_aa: CASSFVPGQGDTEAFF

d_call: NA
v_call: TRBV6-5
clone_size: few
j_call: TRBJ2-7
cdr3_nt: TGTGCCAGCAGTACTGGGACGTGGGAGCTTGCCTACGAGCAGTACTTC
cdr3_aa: CASSTGTWELAYEQYF

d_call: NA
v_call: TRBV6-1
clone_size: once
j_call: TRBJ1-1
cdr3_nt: TGTGCCAACAGTCACTATGTCTCTATGAACACTGAAGCTTTCTTT
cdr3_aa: CANSHYVSMNTEAFF

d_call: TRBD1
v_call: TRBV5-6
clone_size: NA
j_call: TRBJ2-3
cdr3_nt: TGTGCCAGCAGAGATCGGACAGGAGGCAACTTTGGGACAGATACGCAGTATTTT
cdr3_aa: CASRDRTGGNFGTDTQYF

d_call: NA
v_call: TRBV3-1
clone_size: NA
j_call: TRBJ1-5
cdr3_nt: TGTGCCAGCAGCCTAGGGGCCCAACATCAGCCCCAGCATTTT
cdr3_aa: CASSLGAQHQPQHF

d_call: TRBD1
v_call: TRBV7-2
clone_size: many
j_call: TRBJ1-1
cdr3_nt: TGTGCCAGCAGCGGCTCAGGGGGTCTGAACACTGAAGCTTTCTTT
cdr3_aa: CASSGSGGLNTEAFF

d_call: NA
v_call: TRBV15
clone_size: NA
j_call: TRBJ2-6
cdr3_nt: TGTGCCACCAGCAGAGAAAAGAGCCTCTGGGCCAACGTCCTGACTTTC
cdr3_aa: CATSREKSLWANVLTF

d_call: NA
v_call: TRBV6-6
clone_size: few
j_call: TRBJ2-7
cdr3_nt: TGTGCCAGCAGTTACGACTACTACGAGCAGTACTTC
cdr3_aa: CASSYDYYEQYF

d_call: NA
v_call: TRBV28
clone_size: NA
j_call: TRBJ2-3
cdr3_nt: TGTGCCAGCACCCTCGCCAAAGATACGCAGTATTTT
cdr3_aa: CASTLAKDTQYF

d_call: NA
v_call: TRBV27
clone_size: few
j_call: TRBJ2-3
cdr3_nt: TGTGCCAGCAGTTTTAGCAGGGGCCCCCCGACGAGGACGCAGTATTTT
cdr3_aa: CASSFSRGPPTRTQYF

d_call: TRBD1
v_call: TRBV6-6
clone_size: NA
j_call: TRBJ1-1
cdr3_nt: TGTGCCAGCAACCTACAGGGGATCGGCACTGAAGCTTTCTTT
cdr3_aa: CASNLQGIGTEAFF